Below, 3 T cell receptor beta chains from the same sample are listed, as sequenced in a study of T cells in localized non-small cell lung cancer. The data were produced by immunoSEQ multiplex PCR, yet TCRdb's version contains in-frame clones alone and is incomplete. The table has 60,000 to 65,000 clones, about nine tenths seen once. The starting material was peripheral blood, obtained before any cancer treatment. The receptors come from a woman aged 40-69 years with stage I lung adenocarcinoma.

This clone was observed a handful of times. This chain joins TRBV14 and TRBJ1-1; D is uncertain. The CDR3 is made up of 13 amino acids. Germline V gene data show CDR1 as SGHDN and CDR2 as FVKESK. V lost 0 bases, J lost 6 bases, and 8 bases lay in between. The CDR3 reads CASSQDSRSEAFF. DNA for the CDR3: TGTGCCAGCAGCCAAGACAGTAGGTCTGAAGCTTTCTTT.

This chain joins TRBV5-1 and TRBJ1-1; no clear D. Germline V CDR1 and CDR2: SGHRS, YFSETQ. V was pared by 4 bases and J by 1 base, with 8 bases between. CDR3 size: 13 residues. CDR3 amino acids: CASSLGENTEAFF. Written as DNA, the CDR3 is TGCGCCAGCAGCCTGGGAGAGAACACTGAAGCTTTCTTT.

V is TRBV10-3 and J is TRBJ1-5; D unclear. The V and J ends lost 3 bases and 0 bases respectively, with 9 bases between them. CDR3 length: 15 amino acids. CDR1 and CDR2 (germline): ENHRY, SYGVKD. The CDR3 region has the DNA TGTGCCATCAGTGAAGGGATTTCTAGCAATCAGCCCCAGCATTTT. Protein: CAISEGISSNQPQHF.